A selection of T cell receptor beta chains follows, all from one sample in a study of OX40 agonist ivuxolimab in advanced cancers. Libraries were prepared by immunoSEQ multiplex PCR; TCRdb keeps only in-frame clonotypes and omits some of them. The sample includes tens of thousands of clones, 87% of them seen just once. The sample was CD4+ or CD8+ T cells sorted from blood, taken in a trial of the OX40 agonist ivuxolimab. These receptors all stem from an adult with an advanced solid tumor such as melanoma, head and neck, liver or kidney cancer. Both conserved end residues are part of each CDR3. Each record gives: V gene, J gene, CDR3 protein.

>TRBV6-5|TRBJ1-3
CASSRQTGETIYF
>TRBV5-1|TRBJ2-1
CASRGGGFDNEQFF
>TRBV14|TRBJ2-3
CASSQVTRGKVTDTQYF
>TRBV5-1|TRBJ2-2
CASFGGGGNTGELFF
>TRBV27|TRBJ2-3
CASSSDRDTQYF
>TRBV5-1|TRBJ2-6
CASSFRDSGANVLTF
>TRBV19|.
CASRDRGSAYEQYF
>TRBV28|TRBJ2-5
CASSLPPSAGGKETQYF
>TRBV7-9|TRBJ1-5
CASSLGQGNQPQHF
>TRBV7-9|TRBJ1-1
CASSFYGDTREAFF
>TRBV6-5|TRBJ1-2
CASSEAFNYGYTF
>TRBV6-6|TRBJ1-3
CASRRADSGNTIYF
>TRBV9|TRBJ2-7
CASSVAWELVYEQYF
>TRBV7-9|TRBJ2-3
CASSPFSGTGTDTQYF
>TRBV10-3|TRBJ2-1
CAITTGPGVQFF
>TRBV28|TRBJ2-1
CASSDLGTGVLNEQFF
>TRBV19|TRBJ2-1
CASSSHRDPVNEQFF
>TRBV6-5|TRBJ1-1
CASSLLLRGTEAFF
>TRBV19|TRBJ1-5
CASSFPGQGRNQPQHF
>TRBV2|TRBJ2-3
CASRPGRGSPTDTQYF
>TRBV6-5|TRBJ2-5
CASMAGQSQYF
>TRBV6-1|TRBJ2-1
CASSDDLAAPRNEQFF
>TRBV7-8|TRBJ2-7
CASSLVGTHSSYEQYF
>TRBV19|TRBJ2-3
CASSITYDRSTDTQYF
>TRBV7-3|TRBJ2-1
CASSRGLAGINEQFF
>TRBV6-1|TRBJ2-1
CASFPVGQGSYEQFF
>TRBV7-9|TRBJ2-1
CASSPPSGPYNEQFF
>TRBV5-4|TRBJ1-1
CASTDTLGNTEAFF
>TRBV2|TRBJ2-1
CASIVQSGYNEQFF
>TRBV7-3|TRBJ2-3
CASREGTSGGARDTQYF
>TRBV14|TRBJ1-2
CASSQTTAGVGYTF
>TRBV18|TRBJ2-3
CASSPPRGAITDTQYF
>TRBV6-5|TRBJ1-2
CASSPDSDYGYTF
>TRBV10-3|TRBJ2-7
CAISGPQRGESYEQYF
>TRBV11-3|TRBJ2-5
CASSLGSGAETQYF
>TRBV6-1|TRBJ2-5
CASSLGVGETQYF
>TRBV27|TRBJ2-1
CATKRGNYNEQFF
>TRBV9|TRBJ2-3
CASSATSTDTQYF
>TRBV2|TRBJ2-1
CASSFSGAYNEQFF
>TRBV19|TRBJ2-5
CAWDRGQQETQYF